Listed below are T cell receptor beta chains from one sample, sequenced in a study of T cell responses to AZD1222 COVID-19 vaccine. Sequencing used immunoSEQ multiplex PCR; TCRdb keeps in-frame clones, though not all of them. The repertoire holds under 130,000 clones, with around nine tenths as singletons. The starting material was peripheral blood, obtained on day 0 of AZD1222 vaccination. These receptors all come from an adult in good health. CDR3s include the opening cysteine and the closing phenylalanine or tryptophan. A D gene is named only where the DNA matches it firmly.

j_gene | v_gene | d_gene | len | CDR3aa
TRBJ2-1 | TRBV7-8 | . | 17 | CASRMSGKPFTSDEQFF
TRBJ2-1 | TRBV5-1 | . | 12 | CASRAGRHEQFF
TRBJ1-1 | TRBV28 | TRBD1 | 13 | CASLLTGGTEAFF
TRBJ1-2 | TRBV27 | . | 13 | CASSPSRFYGYTF
TRBJ2-3 | TRBV2 | TRBD2 | 15 | CASSATSVSTDTQYF
TRBJ2-1 | TRBV6-5 | . | 13 | CAGGHPSYNEQFF
TRBJ2-2 | TRBV5-1 | TRBD2 | 15 | CASSPGLAGAGELFF
TRBJ1-2 | TRBV12-3/TRBV12-4 | . | 13 | CAAQARGNYGYTF
TRBJ2-7 | TRBV19 | . | 17 | CASSPRVTGSFSYEQYF
TRBJ2-1 | TRBV9 | TRBD2 | 15 | CASSAGLAVYNEQFF
TRBJ1-2 | TRBV19 | . | 15 | CASSPGGRPNYGYTF
TRBJ2-7 | TRBV4-3 | TRBD2 | 18 | CASSQDLEGLAGRYEQYF
TRBJ1-1 | TRBV28 | TRBD1 | 13 | CASSRTGPTEAFF
TRBJ2-1 | TRBV18 | TRBD2 | 15 | CASSPSGRLYNEQFF